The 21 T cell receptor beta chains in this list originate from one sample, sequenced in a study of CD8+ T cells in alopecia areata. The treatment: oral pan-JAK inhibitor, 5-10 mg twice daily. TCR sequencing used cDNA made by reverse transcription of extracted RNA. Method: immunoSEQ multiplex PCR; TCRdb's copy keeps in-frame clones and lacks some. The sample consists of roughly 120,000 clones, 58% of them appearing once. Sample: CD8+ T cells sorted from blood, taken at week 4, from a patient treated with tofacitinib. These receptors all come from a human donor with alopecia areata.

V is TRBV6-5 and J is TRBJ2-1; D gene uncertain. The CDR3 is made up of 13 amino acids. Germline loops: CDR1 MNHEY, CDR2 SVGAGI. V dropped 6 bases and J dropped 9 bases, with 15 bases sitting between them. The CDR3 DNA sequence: TGTGCCAGCAGGCTGAACTCCCCTTCTGAGCAGTTCTTC. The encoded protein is CASRLNSPSEQFF.

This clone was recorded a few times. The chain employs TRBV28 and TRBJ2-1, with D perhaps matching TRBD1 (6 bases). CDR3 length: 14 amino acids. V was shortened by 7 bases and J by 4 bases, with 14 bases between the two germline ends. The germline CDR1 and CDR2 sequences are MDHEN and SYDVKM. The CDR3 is CASTLRTEYNEQFF. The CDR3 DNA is TGTGCCAGCACACTTCGGACAGAATACAATGAGCAGTTCTTC.

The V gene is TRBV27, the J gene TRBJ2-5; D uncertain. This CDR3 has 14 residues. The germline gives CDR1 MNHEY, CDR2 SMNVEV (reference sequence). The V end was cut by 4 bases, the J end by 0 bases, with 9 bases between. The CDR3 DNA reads TGTGCCAGCAGTTCCCACATGTACCAAGAGACCCAGTACTTC. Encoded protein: CASSSHMYQETQYF.

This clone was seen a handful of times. The CDR3 coding sequence is TGTGCCAGCTCATCCCCGACAGGGCTTTTTTTT. Translating gives CASSSPTGLFF. The genes are TRBV18 and TRBJ1-4; TRBD1 matches 7 bases. Germline-derived CDR1 and CDR2 are KGHSH and LQKENI. The CDR3 length is 11 residues. V dropped 5 bases and J dropped 17; count of bases not matched to a gene: 8.

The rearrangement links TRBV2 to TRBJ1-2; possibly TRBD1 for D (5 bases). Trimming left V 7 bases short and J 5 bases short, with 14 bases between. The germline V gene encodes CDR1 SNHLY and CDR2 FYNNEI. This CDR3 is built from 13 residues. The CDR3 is CASTGGESYGYTF. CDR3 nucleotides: TGTGCCAGCACTGGGGGAGAAAGTTATGGCTACACCTTC.

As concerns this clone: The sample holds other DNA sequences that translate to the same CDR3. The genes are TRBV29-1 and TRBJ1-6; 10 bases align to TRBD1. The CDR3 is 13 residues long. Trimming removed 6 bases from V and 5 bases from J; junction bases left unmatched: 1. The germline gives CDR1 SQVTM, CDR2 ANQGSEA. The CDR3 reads CSVGTGDNSPLHF. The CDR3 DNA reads TGCAGCGTAGGGACAGGGGATAATTCACCCCTCCACTTT.

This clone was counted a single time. CDR3 residues: CSVAWGTEAFF. CDR3 coding DNA: TGCAGCGTTGCTTGGGGGACTGAAGCTTTCTTT. The rearrangement links TRBV29-1 to TRBJ1-1; perhaps TRBD1 as D (5 bases). Trimming shortened V by 4 bases and J by 5 bases, and 8 bases separated the two germline ends. Germline CDR1 and CDR2: SQVTM and ANQGSEA. This CDR3 region has 11 residues.

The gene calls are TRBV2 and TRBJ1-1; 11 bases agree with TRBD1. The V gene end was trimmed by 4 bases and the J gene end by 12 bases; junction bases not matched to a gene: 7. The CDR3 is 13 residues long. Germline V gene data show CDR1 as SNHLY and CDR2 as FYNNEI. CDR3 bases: TGTGCCAGCAGTGGGGGGACAGGGGGTCTGACTTTCTTT. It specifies CASSGGTGGLTFF. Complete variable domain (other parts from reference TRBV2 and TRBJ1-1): EPEVTQTPSHQVTQMGQEVILRCVPISNHLYFYWYRQILGQKVEFLVSFYNNEISEKSEIFDDQFSVERPDGSNFTLKIRSTKLEDSAMYFCASSGGTGGLTFFGQGTRLTVV.

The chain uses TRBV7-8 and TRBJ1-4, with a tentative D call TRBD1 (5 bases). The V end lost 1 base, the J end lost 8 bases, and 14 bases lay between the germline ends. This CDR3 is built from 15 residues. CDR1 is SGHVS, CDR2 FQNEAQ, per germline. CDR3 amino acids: CASSLVEGLGEKLFF. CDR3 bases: TGTGCCAGCAGCTTAGTGGAGGGGTTGGGGGAAAAACTGTTTTTT.

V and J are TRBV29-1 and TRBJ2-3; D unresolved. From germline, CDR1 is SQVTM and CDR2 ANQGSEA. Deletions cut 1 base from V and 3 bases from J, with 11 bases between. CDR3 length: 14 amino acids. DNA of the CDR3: TGCAGCGTTGAAGGAACGGGTGGTACAGATACGCAGTATTTT. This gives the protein CSVEGTGGTDTQYF.

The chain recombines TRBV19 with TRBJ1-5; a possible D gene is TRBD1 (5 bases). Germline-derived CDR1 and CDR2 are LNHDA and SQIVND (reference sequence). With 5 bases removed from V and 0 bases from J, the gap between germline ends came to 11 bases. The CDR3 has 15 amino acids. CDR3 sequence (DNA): TGTGCCAGTAGTGCGGACACCTATAGCAATCAGCCCCAGCATTTT. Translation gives CASSADTYSNQPQHF. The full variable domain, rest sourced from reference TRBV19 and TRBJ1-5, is DGGITQSPKYLFRKEGQNVTLSCEQNLNHDAMYWYRQDPGQGLRLIYYSQIVNDFQKGDIAEGYSVSREKKESFPLTVTSAQKNPTAFYLCASSADTYSNQPQHFGDGTRLSIL.

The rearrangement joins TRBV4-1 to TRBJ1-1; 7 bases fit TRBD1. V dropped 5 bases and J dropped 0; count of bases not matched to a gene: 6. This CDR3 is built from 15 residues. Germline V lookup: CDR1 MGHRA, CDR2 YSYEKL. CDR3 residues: CASSGEDRVNTEAFF. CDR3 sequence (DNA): TGCGCCAGCAGCGGAGAAGACAGGGTGAACACTGAAGCTTTCTTT.

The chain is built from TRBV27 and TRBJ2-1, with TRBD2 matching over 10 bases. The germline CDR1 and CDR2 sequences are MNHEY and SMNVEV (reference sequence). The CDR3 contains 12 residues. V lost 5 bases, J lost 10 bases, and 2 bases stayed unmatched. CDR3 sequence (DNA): TGTGCCAGCAGTCTACTAGCGGGGGAGCAGTTCTTC. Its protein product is CASSLLAGEQFF.

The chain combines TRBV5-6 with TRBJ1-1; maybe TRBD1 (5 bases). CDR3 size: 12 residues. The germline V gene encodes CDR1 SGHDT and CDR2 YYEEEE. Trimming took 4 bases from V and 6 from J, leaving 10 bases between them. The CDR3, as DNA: TGTGCCAGCAGCCCGTGGGGGGCTGAAGCTTTCTTT. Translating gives CASSPWGAEAFF.

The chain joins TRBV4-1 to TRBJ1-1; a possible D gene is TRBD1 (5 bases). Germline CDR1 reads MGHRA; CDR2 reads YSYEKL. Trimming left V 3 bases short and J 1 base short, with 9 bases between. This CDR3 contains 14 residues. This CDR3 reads CASSQGPENTEAFF. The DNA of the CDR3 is TGCGCCAGCAGCCAGGGACCGGAGAACACTGAAGCTTTCTTT.

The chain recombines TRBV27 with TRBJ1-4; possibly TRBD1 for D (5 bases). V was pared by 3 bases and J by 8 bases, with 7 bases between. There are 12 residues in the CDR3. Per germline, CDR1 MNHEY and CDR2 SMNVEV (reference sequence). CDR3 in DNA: TGTGCCAGCAGTTTCTGGGGGGAAAAACTGTTTTTT. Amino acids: CASSFWGEKLFF.

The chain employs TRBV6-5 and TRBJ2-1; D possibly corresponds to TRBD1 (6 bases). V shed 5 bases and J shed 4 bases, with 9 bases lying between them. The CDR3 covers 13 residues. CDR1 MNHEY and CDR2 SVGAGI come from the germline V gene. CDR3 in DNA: TGTGCCAGCAGTGTTACAGGGTACAATGAGCAGTTCTTC. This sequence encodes CASSVTGYNEQFF.

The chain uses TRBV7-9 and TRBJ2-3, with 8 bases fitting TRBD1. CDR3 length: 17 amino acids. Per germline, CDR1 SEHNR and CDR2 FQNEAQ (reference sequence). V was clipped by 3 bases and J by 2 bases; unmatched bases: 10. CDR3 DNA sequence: TGTGCCAGCAGCTTTCTCCCGACAGGGGACCCCACAGATACGCAGTATTTT. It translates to CASSFLPTGDPTDTQYF.

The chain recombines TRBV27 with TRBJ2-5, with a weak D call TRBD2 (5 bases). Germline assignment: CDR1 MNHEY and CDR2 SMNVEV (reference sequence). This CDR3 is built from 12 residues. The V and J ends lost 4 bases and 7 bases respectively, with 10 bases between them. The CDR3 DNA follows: TGTGCCAGCAGTTCGGGAAGTGTGACCCAGTACTTC. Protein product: CASSSGSVTQYF.

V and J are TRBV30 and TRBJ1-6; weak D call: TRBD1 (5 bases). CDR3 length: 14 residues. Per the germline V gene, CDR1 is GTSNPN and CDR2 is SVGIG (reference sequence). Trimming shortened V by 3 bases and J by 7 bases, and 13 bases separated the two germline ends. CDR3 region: CAWSMGQTNSPLHF. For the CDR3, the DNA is TGTGCCTGGAGCATGGGGCAGACAAATTCACCCCTCCACTTT.

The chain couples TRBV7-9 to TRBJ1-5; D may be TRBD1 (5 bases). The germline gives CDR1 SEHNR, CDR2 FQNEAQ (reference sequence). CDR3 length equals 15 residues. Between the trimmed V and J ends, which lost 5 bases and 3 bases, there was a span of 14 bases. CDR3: CASSPQGSNNQPQHF. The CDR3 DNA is TGTGCCAGCAGCCCCCAGGGCAGCAACAATCAGCCCCAGCATTTT.